This TCR beta chain was profiled in a study of cytomegalovirus exposure and HLA in healthy donors. General study findings and limits: Analysis was performed later, and it showed HLA-associated TCR beta chains to be more clonally expanded than equally common others. There were 150 to 200 TCR beta chains listed as cytomegalovirus-associated.

Germline CDR1 is SNHLY and CDR2 is FYNNEI. CDR3 length equals 14 residues. The germline V and J ends were trimmed by 7 bases and 3 bases, with 16 bases remaining between them. With respect to this clone: The antigen is unknown.

In the PCR, 60 Vbeta and 13 Jbeta primers were used. The data were produced by immunoSEQ multiplex PCR, yet TCRdb's version contains in-frame clones alone and is incomplete. The table has over 100,000 clones, approximately 80% seen once. The rearrangement uses TRBV2 and TRBJ2-7; D ambiguous. Sequenced material: PBMCs. This clonotype was obtained from a young woman in good health and CMV-seronegative. This chain's CDR3 is CASTLHQLSYEQYF. CDR3 DNA: TGTGCCAGCACTTTGCATCAATTGAGCTACGAGCAGTACTTC.